One and the same sample provided the 14 T cell receptor beta chains below, sequenced in a study of T cells after yellow fever vaccination. TCRdb analysed the 5' RACE reads with MiXCR anew, one entry per CDR3 protein. The table records some 500,000 distinct CDR3 sequences, roughly 13% of them present only once. Source: PBMCs, taken on the day of the yellow fever booster vaccination. Every receptor here comes from a man aged 30 to 39 who received the YFV17D yellow fever vaccine.

This clonotype has ten or more counts. The CDR3 protein is CASSERTGANYGYTF. In nucleotides, the CDR3 is TGTGCCAGCAGCGAACGGACAGGGGCTAACTATGGCTACACCTTC. V usage is TRBV7-2 and J usage is TRBJ1-2; TRBD1 matches 9 bases. Germline V CDR1 and CDR2: SGHTA, FQGNSA. Trimming at V came to 5 bases and at J to 0 bases, leaving 4 bases not matched to a gene. The CDR3 has 15 amino acids.

This clonotype was recorded at least ten times. The chain carries TRBV11-3 and TRBJ2-2; tentative D call: TRBD2 (6 bases). CDR3 length: 15 residues. Deletions cut 3 bases from V and 3 bases from J, with 11 bases between. Germline lookup yields CDR1 SGHNT and CDR2 YENEEA. The DNA for the CDR3 is TGTGCCAGCAGCTTGGGGGAGCGGGACACCGGGGAGCTGTTTTTT. As protein: CASSLGERDTGELFF.

This clonotype was seen only a few times. The chain is built from TRBV28 and TRBJ2-1; D is uncertain. The CDR3 is made up of 14 amino acids. CDR1 is MDHEN, CDR2 SYDVKM, per germline. V lost 6 bases and J 8 bases, leaving 17 bases between the germline ends. The CDR3 DNA is TGTGCCAGCAGCCTAGGACCAGAAATCGATGAGCAGTTCTTC. Translation gives CASSLGPEIDEQFF.

This clonotype was seen a handful of times. This chain links TRBV28 with TRBJ1-1; D call uncertain. The V and J ends lost 6 bases and 3 bases respectively, with 11 bases between them. There are 13 residues in the CDR3. The germline V gene encodes CDR1 MDHEN and CDR2 SYDVKM. The CDR3 sequence: CASRAPQDTEAFF. As DNA, the CDR3 is TGTGCCAGCAGGGCCCCCCAGGACACTGAAGCTTTCTTT.

This clonotype was detected many times. This chain links TRBV12-3 or TRBV12-4 with TRBJ2-5; D call uncertain. Trimming stripped 3 bases from V and 5 bases from J, with 7 bases between. The CDR3 runs 12 residues. In nucleotides, the CDR3 is TGTGCCAGCAGTTTTACCCGGGAGACCCAGTACTTC. Translation gives CASSFTRETQYF.

This clonotype was observed a few times. V usage is TRBV27 and J usage is TRBJ1-6; no clear D. Germline V CDR1 and CDR2: MNHEY, SMNVEV (reference sequence). The CDR3 covers 16 residues. Trimming stripped 5 bases from V and 10 bases from J, with 21 bases between. CDR3 DNA sequence: TGTGCCAGCAGTCTAGAGCCTCGGTCGGGTTGGTCACCCCTCCACTTT. This encodes CASSLEPRSGWSPLHF.

This clonotype was picked up a small number of times. J is TRBJ1-5 and V is TRBV3-1, with no clear D. V lost 6 bases and J lost 0, with 12 bases in between. The CDR3 has 15 residues. Germline V lookup: CDR1 LGHDT, CDR2 YNNKEL (reference sequence). In nucleotides, the CDR3 is TGTGCCAGCAGTGCATCAGATTATAGCAATCAGCCCCAGCATTTT. Protein: CASSASDYSNQPQHF. Looking up the rest from reference TRBV3-1 and TRBJ1-5 gives the full variable domain: DTAVSQTPKYLVTQMGNDKSIKCEQNLGHDTMYWYKQDSKKFLKIMFSYNNKELIINETVPNRFSPKSPDKAHLNLHINSLELGDSAVYFCASSASDYSNQPQHFGDGTRLSIL.

The sample holds a few counts of this clonotype. This sequence joins TRBV7-9 and TRBJ1-2; TRBD1 agrees at 9 bases. V trimming: 2 bases; J trimming: 3 bases; junction bases outside the gene matches: 1. This CDR3 has 14 residues. CDR1 and CDR2 from the germline V gene are SEHNR and FQNEAQ (reference sequence). The CDR3 DNA follows: TGTGCCAGCAGCTTAAGGGACAGGGACTATGGCTACACCTTC. Protein product: CASSLRDRDYGYTF.

The chain employs TRBV4-3 and TRBJ1-1; D is ambiguous. There are 13 residues in the CDR3. The germline V gene has CDR1 LGHNA and CDR2 YSLEER. V was shortened by 4 bases and J by 3 bases, with 9 bases between the two germline ends. The CDR3 region is CASSPSGYTEAFF. The CDR3 DNA sequence: TGCGCCAGCAGCCCCTCGGGATACACTGAAGCTTTCTTT.

This clonotype was observed a few times. For the CDR3, the DNA is TGTGCCAGCAGCTCCCCCCCTACGGGAAGCACAGATACGCAGTATTTT. This sequence encodes CASSSPPTGSTDTQYF. This chain links TRBV7-2 with TRBJ2-3, with TRBD2 as a possible D gene (5 bases). The length of the CDR3 is 16 residues. The germline CDR1 and CDR2 sequences are SGHTA and FQGNSA. Trimming cost V 4 bases and J 0 bases, with 14 bases left between them.

In its sample, this clonotype was seen a few times. The chain combines TRBV6-5 with TRBJ1-5, with D possibly TRBD1 on 5 matching bases. The CDR3 runs to 15 residues. Trimming took 2 bases from V and 5 from J, leaving 13 bases between them. Germline V gene data show CDR1 as MNHEY and CDR2 as SVGAGI. The CDR3 protein is CASSYTGHDDQPQHF. The CDR3 DNA is TGTGCCAGCAGTTACACAGGACATGATGATCAGCCCCAGCATTTT.

This chain links TRBV4-3 with TRBJ2-7, with no clear D. The CDR3 runs to 14 residues. Deletions cut 1 base from V and 3 bases from J, with 10 bases between. CDR1 and CDR2 from the germline V gene are LGHNA and YSLEER. Here the CDR3 DNA reads TGCGCCAGCAGCCAAGGTGGAGTGGACTACGAGCAGTACTTC. Translation gives CASSQGGVDYEQYF.

This clonotype was recorded many times. The V gene is TRBV28, the J gene TRBJ2-7; 10 nucleotides line up with TRBD2. In germline, CDR1 is MDHEN, CDR2 SYDVKM. This CDR3 region has 12 residues. V was clipped by 6 bases and J by 6 bases; unmatched bases: 2. The CDR3 DNA reads TGTGCCAGCAGCTTAGCGGGGGGCGAGCAGTACTTC. This codes for CASSLAGGEQYF.

The table lists this clonotype with a few counts. The V call is TRBV9, the J call TRBJ2-2; tentatively, D is TRBD2 (5 bases). The length of the CDR3 is 14 residues. Between the trimmed V and J ends, which lost 0 bases and 5 bases, there was a span of 8 bases. Germline V gene sequence: CDR1 SGDLS, CDR2 YYNGEE. CDR3 sequence reads: CASSVAGSTGELFF. The CDR3 DNA follows: TGTGCCAGCAGCGTAGCTGGGAGTACCGGGGAGCTGTTTTTT.